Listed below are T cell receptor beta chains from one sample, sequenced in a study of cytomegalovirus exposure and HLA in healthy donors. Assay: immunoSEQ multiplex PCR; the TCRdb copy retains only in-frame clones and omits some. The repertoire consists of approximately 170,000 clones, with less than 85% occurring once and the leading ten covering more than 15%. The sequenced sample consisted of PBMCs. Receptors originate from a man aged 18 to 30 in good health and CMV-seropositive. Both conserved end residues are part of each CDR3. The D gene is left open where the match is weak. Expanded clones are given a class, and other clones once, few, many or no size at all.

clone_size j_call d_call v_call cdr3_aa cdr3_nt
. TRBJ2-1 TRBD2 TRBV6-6 CASSRTLAGGINEQFF TGTGCCAGCAGTCGTACACTAGCGGGGGGAATAAATGAGCAGTTCTTC
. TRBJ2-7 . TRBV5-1 CASSPAGDTYEQYF TGCGCCAGCAGCCCCGCTGGAGATACCTACGAGCAGTACTTC
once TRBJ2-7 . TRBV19 CASSIDAGRYEQYF TGTGCCAGTAGTATAGATGCAGGGCGCTACGAGCAGTACTTC
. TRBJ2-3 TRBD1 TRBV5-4 CASSRLTGGRRTDTQYF TGTGCCAGCAGCCGCCTCACAGGGGGCAGAAGGACAGATACGCAGTATTTT
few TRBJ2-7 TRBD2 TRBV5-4 CASTRTSSSDEQYF TGTGCCAGCACCCGGACTAGTTCTTCCGACGAGCAGTACTTC
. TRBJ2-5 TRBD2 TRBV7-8 CASSLLVRGGVETQYF TGTGCCAGCAGCTTATTGGTACGGGGGGGCGTAGAGACCCAGTACTTC
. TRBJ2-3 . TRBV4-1 CASSQGRGTPDTQYF TGCGCCAGCAGCCAAGGCAGGGGCACCCCAGATACGCAGTATTTT
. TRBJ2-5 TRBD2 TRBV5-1 CASSLLAGAGETQYF TGCGCCAGCAGCTTACTAGCGGGGGCCGGAGAGACCCAGTACTTC
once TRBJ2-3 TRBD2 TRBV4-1 CASSQGDWTSGATDTQYF TGCGCCAGCAGCCAAGGGGACTGGACTAGCGGGGCCACAGATACGCAGTATTTT
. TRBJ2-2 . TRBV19 CASSIRGGNLAGELFF TGTGCCAGTAGTATAAGAGGAGGGAACCTCGCCGGGGAGCTGTTTTTT
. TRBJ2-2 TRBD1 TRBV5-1 CASSPGDRKVGELFF TGCGCCAGCAGCCCCGGGGACAGAAAAGTCGGGGAGCTGTTTTTT
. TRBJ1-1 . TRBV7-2 CASSLSTVNTEAFF TGTGCCAGCAGCTTGAGCACGGTTAACACTGAAGCTTTCTTT
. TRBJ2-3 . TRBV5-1 CASTRGDLTDTQYF TGCGCCAGCACCAGGGGTGATCTCACAGATACGCAGTATTTT
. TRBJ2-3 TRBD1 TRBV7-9 CASSLASNTRGSTDTQYF TGTGCCAGCAGCTTAGCGTCGAATACCAGGGGGAGCACAGATACGCAGTATTTT
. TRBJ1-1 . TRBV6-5 CASSYSTGNTEAFF TGTGCCAGCAGTTACTCGACAGGGAACACTGAAGCTTTCTTT
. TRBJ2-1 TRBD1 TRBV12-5 CASAFGTGVYNEQFF TGTGCTAGTGCTTTTGGGACAGGGGTTTACAATGAGCAGTTCTTC
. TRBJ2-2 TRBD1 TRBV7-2 CASSLFRGRVGELFF TGTGCCAGCAGCTTGTTCAGGGGGCGGGTCGGGGAGCTGTTTTTT
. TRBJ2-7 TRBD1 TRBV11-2 CASSMQGDTYEQYF TGTGCCAGCAGCATGCAGGGGGACACCTACGAGCAGTACTTC
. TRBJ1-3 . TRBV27 CASSDHGHGNTIYF TGTGCCAGCAGTGACCATGGGCATGGAAACACCATATATTTT
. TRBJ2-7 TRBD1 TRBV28 CASRLAGQATYEQYF TGTGCCAGCAGGCTGGCGGGACAGGCGACCTACGAGCAGTACTTC